The 16 T cell receptor beta chains below all came from one sample that was sequenced in a study of early T cells in non-severe SARS-CoV-2 infection. Each CDR3 protein gets one entry after TCRdb re-called the 5' RACE reads with MiXCR. The sample has under 100,000 distinct CDR3 sequences; about an eighth are singletons. The sequencing input was whole blood. The source is an adult who was a healthcare worker with PCR-confirmed SARS-CoV-2 infection or an uninfected control (not recorded which).

This clonotype was recorded a few times. The gene calls are TRBV6-2 or TRBV6-3 and TRBJ2-7; no clear D gene. Germline lookup yields CDR1 MNHEY and CDR2 SVGEGT. V was shortened by 6 bases and J by 0 bases, with 9 bases between the two germline ends. CDR3 length: 13 residues. The CDR3 DNA sequence: TGTGCCAGCAGGACTCCGGTCTCCTACGAGCAGTACTTC. Protein sequence: CASRTPVSYEQYF.

Worth noting for this clonotype: A much larger clone lies one base from this, so it may be a read error. V usage is TRBV6-6 and J usage is TRBJ2-3; D unresolved. CDR3 length: 14 residues. The germline CDR1 and CDR2 sequences are MNHNY and SVGAGI (reference sequence). The CDR3 nucleotides read TGTGCCAGCAGTCAGAACAGTTTAGCAGAAACGCAGTATTTT. It encodes CASSQNSLAETQYF.

This clonotype has at least ten counts. As DNA, the CDR3 is TGTGCCAGCAGTTGGGGACAGGGGACGTTCTACGAGCAGTACTTC. Translation: CASSWGQGTFYEQYF. The genes are TRBV7-8 and TRBJ2-7; TRBD1 matches 10 bases. CDR1 and CDR2 (germline): SGHVS, FQNEAQ. The CDR3 is made up of 15 amino acids. Trimming took 6 bases from V and 3 from J; bases not matched to a gene: 8. Full variable domain (rest looked up from reference TRBV7-8 and TRBJ2-7): GAGVSQSPRYKVAKRGQDVALRCDPISGHVSLFWYQQALGQGPEFLTYFQNEAQLDKSGLPSDRFFAERPEGSVSTLKIQRTQQEDSAVYLCASSWGQGTFYEQYFGPGTRLTVT.

In its sample, this clonotype was seen many times. The chain couples TRBV10-3 to TRBJ2-3, with 7 bases matching TRBD1. The germline V gene encodes CDR1 ENHRY and CDR2 SYGVKD. J gave up 5 bases and V 0 bases, and 5 bases lay outside the gene matches. This CDR3 is 15 amino acids long. The CDR3 region is CAISESRQGGDTQYF. The CDR3 DNA follows: TGTGCCATCAGTGAGTCGAGACAGGGTGGAGATACGCAGTATTTT.

This clonotype was detected many times. The chain joins TRBV29-1 to TRBJ2-5; D is undetermined. Looked up from germline, CDR1 is SQVTM and CDR2 is ANQGSEA. Trimming removed 1 base from V and 7 bases from J, with 13 bases in between. The CDR3 spans 13 residues. This chain's CDR3 is CSVEGLPLGTQYF. The CDR3 nucleotides read TGCAGCGTTGAAGGCTTGCCCTTAGGGACCCAGTACTTC.

The chain uses TRBV9 and TRBJ1-1, with 9 positions matching TRBD1. The CDR3 is 14 residues long. J lost 8 bases, V lost 3 bases, and 8 bases had no gene match. The germline V gene encodes CDR1 SGDLS and CDR2 YYNGEE. CDR3: CASSARGQGLEAFF. DNA for the CDR3: TGTGCCAGCAGCGCGAGGGGACAGGGTCTCGAAGCTTTCTTT.

In this sample, this clonotype turned up many times. This rearrangement joins TRBV7-8 to TRBJ1-6; tentative D call: TRBD1 (5 bases). V was cut by 6 bases and J by 0 bases, with 15 bases left in between. The CDR3 contains 17 residues. Germline V CDR1 and CDR2: SGHVS, FQNEAQ. CDR3 bases: TGTGCCAGCAGTCGGCCCACAGGAGTCTCCTATAATTCACCCCTCCACTTT. It is translated as CASSRPTGVSYNSPLHF.

The rearrangement links TRBV19 to TRBJ2-5; 8 positions agree with TRBD1. V lost 5 bases to trimming and J lost 4 bases; unmatched junction nucleotides: 9. CDR1 is LNHDA, CDR2 SQIVND, per germline (reference sequence). This CDR3 is 15 amino acids long. The CDR3 reads CASSLRLTGGETQYF. The CDR3 DNA reads TGTGCCAGTAGTCTCCGGCTAACAGGGGGAGAGACCCAGTACTTC.

This clonotype was recorded a few times. The chain is built from TRBV5-6 and TRBJ2-1; D gene unclear. There are 16 residues in the CDR3. Germline assignment: CDR1 SGHDT and CDR2 YYEEEE. The ends were cut back, 5 bases at V and 8 bases at J, with 23 bases in the middle. Written as DNA, the CDR3 is TGTGCCAGCAGGCCCCCCCCCACCTCAGGTTTTGATGAGCAGTTCTTC. It encodes CASRPPPTSGFDEQFF.

This clonotype has only one observation. A read error is possible here, since a much larger clone lies one base away. The chain couples TRBV20-1 to TRBJ2-5; D is unresolved. CDR1 DFQATT and CDR2 SNEGSKA come from the germline V gene (reference sequence). Trimming shortened V by 2 bases and J by 5 bases, and 18 bases separated the two germline ends. This CDR3 region has 15 residues. CDR3 nucleotide sequence: TGCAGTGCTAGACCTCAATCCGTTAGCTTTGAGACCCAGTACTTC. This encodes CSARPQSVSFETQYF.

This clonotype was seen ten or more times. This rearrangement joins TRBV29-1 to TRBJ2-3; D not resolved. V lost 2 bases, J lost 2 bases, and 17 bases lay in between. Germline loops: CDR1 SQVTM, CDR2 ANQGSEA. This CDR3 is built from 16 residues. CDR3 sequence (DNA): TGCAGCGTTGAAACGGAGCCTGACCTCTACACAGATACGCAGTATTTT. The encoded protein is CSVETEPDLYTDTQYF.

The gene calls are TRBV12-3 or TRBV12-4 and TRBJ1-3; D unclear. V dropped 6 bases and J dropped 3 bases, with 9 bases sitting between them. The CDR3 consists of 13 residues. The CDR3 loop reads CASRRTYGNTIYF. CDR3 nucleotide sequence: TGTGCCAGCAGAAGGACTTATGGAAACACCATATATTTT.

The count of this clonotype is one. The chain carries TRBV6-5 and TRBJ2-1; D is possibly TRBD2 (7 bases). Germline V gives CDR1 MNHEY, CDR2 SVGAGI. CDR3 length equals 16 residues. Trimming took off 10 bases at V and 0 bases at J, with 19 bases between the two ends. CDR3 nucleotides: TGTGCCACCCTGCCGGGGGGCCATAGCTCCTACAATGAGCAGTTCTTC. It translates to CATLPGGHSSYNEQFF.

This clonotype occurred a few times. This sequence joins TRBV29-1 and TRBJ1-1; the match to TRBD1 covers 7 bases. The CDR3 extends over 12 amino acids. CDR1 SQVTM and CDR2 ANQGSEA come from the germline V gene. Trimming at V came to 7 bases and at J to 3 bases, leaving 5 bases not matched to a gene. The CDR3 DNA sequence: TGCAGCGACTACAGGGGATACACTGAAGCTTTCTTT. Protein: CSDYRGYTEAFF.

The chain recombines TRBV6-1 with TRBJ2-1; no clear D. V shed 6 bases and J shed 8 bases, with 17 bases lying between them. Germline CDR1 is MNHNS and CDR2 is SASEGT. The CDR3 loop spans 14 amino acids. The CDR3 nucleotides read TGTGCCAGCAGACCTAGGGCCGCGTCGCATGAGCAGTTCTTC. It codes for CASRPRAASHEQFF.

This chain links TRBV6-1 with TRBJ2-2; D perhaps matches TRBD2 (5 bases). The V and J ends lost 7 bases and 5 bases respectively, with 11 bases between them. Germline V CDR1 and CDR2: MNHNS, SASEGT. The CDR3 runs to 13 residues. The CDR3 region is CASKEARTGELFF. The CDR3, as DNA: TGTGCCAGCAAGGAGGCAAGAACCGGGGAGCTGTTTTTT.